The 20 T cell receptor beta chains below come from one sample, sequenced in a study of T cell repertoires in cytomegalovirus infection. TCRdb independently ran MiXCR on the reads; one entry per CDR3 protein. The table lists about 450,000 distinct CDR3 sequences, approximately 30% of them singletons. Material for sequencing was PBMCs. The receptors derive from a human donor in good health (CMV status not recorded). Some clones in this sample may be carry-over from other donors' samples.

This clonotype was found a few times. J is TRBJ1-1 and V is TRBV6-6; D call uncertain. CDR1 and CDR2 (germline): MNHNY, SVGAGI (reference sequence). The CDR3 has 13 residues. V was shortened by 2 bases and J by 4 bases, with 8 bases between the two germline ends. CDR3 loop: CASSYEIITEAFF. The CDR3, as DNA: TGTGCCAGCAGTTACGAGATCATCACTGAAGCTTTCTTT.

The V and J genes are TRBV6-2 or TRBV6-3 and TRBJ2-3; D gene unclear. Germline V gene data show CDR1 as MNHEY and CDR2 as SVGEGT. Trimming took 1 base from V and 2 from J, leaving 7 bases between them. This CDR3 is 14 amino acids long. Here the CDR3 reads CASSYLRLTDTQYF. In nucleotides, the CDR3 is TGTGCCAGCAGTTACTTACGGCTCACAGATACGCAGTATTTT.

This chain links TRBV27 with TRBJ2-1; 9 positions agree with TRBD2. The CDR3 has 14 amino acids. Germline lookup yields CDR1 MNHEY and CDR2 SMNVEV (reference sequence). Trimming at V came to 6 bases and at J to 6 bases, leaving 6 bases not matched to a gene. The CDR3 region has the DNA TGTGCCAGCAGGATAGCGGGGGAACGCAATGAGCAGTTCTTC. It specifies CASRIAGERNEQFF.

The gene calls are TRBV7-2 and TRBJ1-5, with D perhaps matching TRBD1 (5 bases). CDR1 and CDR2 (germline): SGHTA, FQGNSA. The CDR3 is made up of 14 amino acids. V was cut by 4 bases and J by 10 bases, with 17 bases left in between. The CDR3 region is CASSSGGGGHPQHF. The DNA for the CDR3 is TGTGCCAGCAGCTCAGGTGGGGGAGGGCATCCCCAGCATTTT.

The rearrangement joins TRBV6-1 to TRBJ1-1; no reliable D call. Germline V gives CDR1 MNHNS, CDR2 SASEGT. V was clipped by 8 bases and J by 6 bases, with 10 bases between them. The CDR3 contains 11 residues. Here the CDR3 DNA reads TGTGCCAGCCGACTTACAGCTGAAGCTTTCTTT. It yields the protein CASRLTAEAFF.

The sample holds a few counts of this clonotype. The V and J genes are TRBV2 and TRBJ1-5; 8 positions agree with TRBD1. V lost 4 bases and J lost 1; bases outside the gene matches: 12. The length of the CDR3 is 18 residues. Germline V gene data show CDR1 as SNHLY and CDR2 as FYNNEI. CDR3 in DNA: TGTGCCAGCAGTGGGGGACTGACAGGGGCGGAAAGCAATCAGCCCCAGCATTTT. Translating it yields CASSGGLTGAESNQPQHF. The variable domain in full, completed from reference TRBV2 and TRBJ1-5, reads EPEVTQTPSHQVTQMGQEVILRCVPISNHLYFYWYRQILGQKVEFLVSFYNNEISEKSEIFDDQFSVERPDGSNFTLKIRSTKLEDSAMYFCASSGGLTGAESNQPQHFGDGTRLSIL.

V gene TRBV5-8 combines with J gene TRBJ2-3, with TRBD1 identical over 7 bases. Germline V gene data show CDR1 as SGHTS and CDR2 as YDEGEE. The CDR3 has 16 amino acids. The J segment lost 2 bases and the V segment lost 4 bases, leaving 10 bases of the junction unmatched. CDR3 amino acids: CASSGGTGQLTDTQYF. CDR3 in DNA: TGTGCCAGCAGCGGGGGAACGGGACAGCTCACAGATACGCAGTATTTT.

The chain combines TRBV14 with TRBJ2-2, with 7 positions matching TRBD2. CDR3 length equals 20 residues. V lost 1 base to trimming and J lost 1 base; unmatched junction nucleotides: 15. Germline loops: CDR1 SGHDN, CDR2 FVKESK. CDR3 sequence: CASSQAGPLGGLLNTGELFF. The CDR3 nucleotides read TGTGCCAGCAGCCAAGCGGGACCTCTCGGGGGACTACTGAACACCGGGGAGCTGTTTTTT.

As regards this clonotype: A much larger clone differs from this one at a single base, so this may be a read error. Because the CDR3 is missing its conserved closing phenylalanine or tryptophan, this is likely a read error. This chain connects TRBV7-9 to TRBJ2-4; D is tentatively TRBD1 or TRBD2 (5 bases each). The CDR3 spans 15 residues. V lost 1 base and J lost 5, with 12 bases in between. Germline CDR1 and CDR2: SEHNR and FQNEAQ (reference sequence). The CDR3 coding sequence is TGTGCCAGCAGCTTAGTCCCCAGAGGGGAAAACATTCAGTACCTC. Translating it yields CASSLVPRGENIQYL.

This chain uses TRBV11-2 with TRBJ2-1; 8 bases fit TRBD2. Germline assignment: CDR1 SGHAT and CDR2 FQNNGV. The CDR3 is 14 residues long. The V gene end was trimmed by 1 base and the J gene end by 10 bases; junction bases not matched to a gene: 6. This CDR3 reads CASSLVRGGREQFF. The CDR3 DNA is TGTGCCAGCAGCTTAGTACGGGGGGGGCGAGAGCAGTTCTTC.

CDR3 residues: CASKPGGLNYGYTF. CDR3 DNA: TGTGCCAGCAAACCAGGGGGCCTGAACTATGGCTACACCTTC. The J gene is TRBJ1-2, the V gene TRBV12-3 or TRBV12-4; 8 positions match TRBD1. The V segment lost 7 bases and the J segment 2 bases; nucleotides outside the gene matches: 6. The CDR3 consists of 14 residues.

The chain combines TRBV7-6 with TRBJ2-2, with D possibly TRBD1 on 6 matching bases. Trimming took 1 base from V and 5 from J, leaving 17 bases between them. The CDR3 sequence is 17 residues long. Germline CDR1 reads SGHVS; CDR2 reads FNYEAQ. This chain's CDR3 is CASSLDRGPRGTGELFF. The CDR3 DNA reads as TGTGCCAGCAGCTTAGATCGGGGTCCGAGGGGGACCGGGGAGCTGTTTTTT.

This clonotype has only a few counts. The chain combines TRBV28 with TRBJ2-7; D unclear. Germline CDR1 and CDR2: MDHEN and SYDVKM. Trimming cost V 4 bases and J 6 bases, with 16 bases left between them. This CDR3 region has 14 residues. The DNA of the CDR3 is TGTGCCAGCAGTTACAGATTGGGTTCGGGCGAGCAGTACTTC. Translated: CASSYRLGSGEQYF.

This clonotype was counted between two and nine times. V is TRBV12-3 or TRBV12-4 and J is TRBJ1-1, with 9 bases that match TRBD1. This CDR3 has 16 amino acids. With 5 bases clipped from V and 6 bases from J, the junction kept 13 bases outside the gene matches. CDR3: CASSPGTGWGMAEAFF. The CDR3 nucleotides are TGTGCCAGCAGTCCGGGGACAGGGTGGGGGATGGCTGAAGCTTTCTTT.

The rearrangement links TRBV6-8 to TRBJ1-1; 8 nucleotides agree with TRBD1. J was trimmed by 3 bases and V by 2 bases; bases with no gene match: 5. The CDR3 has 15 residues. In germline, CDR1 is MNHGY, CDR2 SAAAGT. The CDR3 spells CASSYDRGGDTEAFF. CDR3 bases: TGTGCCAGCAGTTACGACAGGGGAGGGGACACTGAAGCTTTCTTT.

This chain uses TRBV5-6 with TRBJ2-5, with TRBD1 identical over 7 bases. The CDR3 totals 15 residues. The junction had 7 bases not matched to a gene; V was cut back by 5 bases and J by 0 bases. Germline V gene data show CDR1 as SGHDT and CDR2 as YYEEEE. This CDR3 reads CASSQTDRYQETQYF. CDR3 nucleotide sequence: TGTGCCAGCAGTCAAACGGACAGGTACCAAGAGACCCAGTACTTC.

CDR3 sequence (DNA): TGTGCCAGCAGTTTACCTCTTGGGCAGGGCTATGGCTACACCTTC. Amino acid sequence: CASSLPLGQGYGYTF. V is TRBV12-3 or TRBV12-4 and J is TRBJ1-2, with D perhaps matching TRBD1 (5 bases). V was trimmed by 2 bases and J by 4 bases, leaving 14 bases between them. The CDR3 is made up of 15 amino acids.

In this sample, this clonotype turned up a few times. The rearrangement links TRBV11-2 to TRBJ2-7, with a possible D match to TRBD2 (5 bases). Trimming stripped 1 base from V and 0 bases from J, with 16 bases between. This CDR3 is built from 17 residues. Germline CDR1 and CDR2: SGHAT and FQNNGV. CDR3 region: CASSLVGSDGGSYEQYF. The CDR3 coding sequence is TGTGCCAGCAGCTTAGTCGGGTCGGATGGAGGCTCCTACGAGCAGTACTTC.

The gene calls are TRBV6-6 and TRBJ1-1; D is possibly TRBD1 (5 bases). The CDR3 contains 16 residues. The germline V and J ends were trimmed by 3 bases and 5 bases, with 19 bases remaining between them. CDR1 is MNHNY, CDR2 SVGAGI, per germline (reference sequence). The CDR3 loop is CASSYTDTRVGTEAFF. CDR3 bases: TGTGCCAGCAGTTATACGGATACCAGGGTGGGAACTGAAGCTTTCTTT.

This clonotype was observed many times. The CDR3 nucleotides are TGTGCCAGCAGTGAAGCGCTTCGGGACGAGAACTACGAGCAGTACTTC. Translating gives CASSEALRDENYEQYF. The chain combines TRBV6-1 with TRBJ2-7; TRBD1 or TRBD2 may be the D gene (5 bases each). Germline CDR1 reads MNHNS; CDR2 reads SASEGT. This CDR3 comprises 16 residues. V lost 0 bases and J 3 bases, leaving 15 bases between the germline ends.